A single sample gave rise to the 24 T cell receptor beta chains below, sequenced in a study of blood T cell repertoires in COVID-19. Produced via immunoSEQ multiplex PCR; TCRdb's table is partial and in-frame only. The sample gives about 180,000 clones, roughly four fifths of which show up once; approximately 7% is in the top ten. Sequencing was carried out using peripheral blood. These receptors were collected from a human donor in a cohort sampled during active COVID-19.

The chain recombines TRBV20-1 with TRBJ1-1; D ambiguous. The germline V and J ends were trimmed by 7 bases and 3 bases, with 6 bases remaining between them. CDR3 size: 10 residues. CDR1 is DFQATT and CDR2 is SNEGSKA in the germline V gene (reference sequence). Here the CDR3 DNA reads TGCAGTGTCCAATACACTGAAGCTTTCTTT. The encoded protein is CSVQYTEAFF.

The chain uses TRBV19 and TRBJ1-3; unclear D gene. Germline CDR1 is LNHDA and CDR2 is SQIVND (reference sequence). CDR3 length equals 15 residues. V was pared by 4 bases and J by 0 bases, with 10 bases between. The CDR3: CASSKLGDSGNTIYF. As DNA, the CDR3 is TGTGCCAGTAGTAAGCTCGGGGACTCTGGAAACACCATATATTTT.

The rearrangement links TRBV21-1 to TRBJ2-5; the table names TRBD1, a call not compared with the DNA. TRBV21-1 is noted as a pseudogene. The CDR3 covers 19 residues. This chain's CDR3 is CASTTRQGEGSQTQETQYF. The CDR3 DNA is TGTGCCAGCACCACACGACAGGGTGAGGGATCCCAGACTCAAGAGACCCAGTACTTC.

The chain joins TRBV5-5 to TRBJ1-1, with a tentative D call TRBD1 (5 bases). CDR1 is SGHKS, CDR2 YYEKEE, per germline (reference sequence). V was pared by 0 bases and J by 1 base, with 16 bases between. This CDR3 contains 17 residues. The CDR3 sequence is CASSLVRQTPKNTEAFF. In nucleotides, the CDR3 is TGTGCCAGCAGCTTGGTTAGACAGACCCCTAAGAACACTGAAGCTTTCTTT.

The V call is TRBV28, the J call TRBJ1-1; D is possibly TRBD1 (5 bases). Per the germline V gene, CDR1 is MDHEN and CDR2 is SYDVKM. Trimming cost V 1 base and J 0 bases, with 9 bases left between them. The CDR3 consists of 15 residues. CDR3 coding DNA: TGTGCCAGCAGTTTATTAGGACAATTGAACACTGAAGCTTTCTTT. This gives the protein CASSLLGQLNTEAFF.

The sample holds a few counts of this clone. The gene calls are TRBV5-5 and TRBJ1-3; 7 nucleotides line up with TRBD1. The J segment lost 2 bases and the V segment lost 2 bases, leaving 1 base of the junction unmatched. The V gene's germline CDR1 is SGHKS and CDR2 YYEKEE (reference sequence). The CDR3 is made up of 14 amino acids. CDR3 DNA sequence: TGTGCCAGCAGCTTAGACAGGGCTGGAAACACCATATATTTT. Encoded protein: CASSLDRAGNTIYF.

CDR3 sequence: CASSSGGGRSNYEQYF. The DNA of the CDR3 is TGTGCCAGCAGCTCCGGGGGGGGCCGTTCAAATTACGAGCAGTACTTC. The chain joins TRBV9 to TRBJ2-7; 8 bases agree with TRBD2. This CDR3 has 16 residues. Per the germline V gene, CDR1 is SGDLS and CDR2 is YYNGEE. The ends lost 4 bases at V and 4 bases at J; junction bases unmatched: 13.

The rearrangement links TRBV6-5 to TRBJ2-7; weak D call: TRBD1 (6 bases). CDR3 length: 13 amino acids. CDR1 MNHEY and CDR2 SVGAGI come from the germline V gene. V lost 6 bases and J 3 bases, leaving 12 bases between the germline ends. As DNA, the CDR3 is TGTGCCAGCAGCCGTAAACAGGGCTACGAGCAGTACTTC. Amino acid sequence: CASSRKQGYEQYF.

CDR3 sequence: CASSLEEGQGRYSGANVLTF. The DNA for the CDR3 is TGCGCCAGCAGCTTGGAAGAGGGACAGGGGAGATATTCTGGGGCCAACGTCCTGACTTTC. The genes are TRBV5-1 and TRBJ2-6; 10 nucleotides line up with TRBD1. Germline CDR1 SGHRS, CDR2 YFSETQ. V dropped 0 bases and J dropped 1; count of bases not matched to a gene: 10. This CDR3 region has 20 residues.

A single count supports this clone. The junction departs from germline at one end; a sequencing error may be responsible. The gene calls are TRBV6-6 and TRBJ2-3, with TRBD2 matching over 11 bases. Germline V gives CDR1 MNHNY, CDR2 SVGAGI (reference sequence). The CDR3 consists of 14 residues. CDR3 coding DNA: TGTGCCACCGTAACTAGCGGGGGCACATATACGCAGTATTTT. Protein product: CATVTSGGTYTQYF.

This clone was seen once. CDR3 sequence (DNA): TGTGCCAGCAGCTTAGAGTGGATACGGACGGACAGGGTCTCTGAAGCTTTCTTT. Translated, it gives CASSLEWIRTDRVSEAFF. This sequence joins TRBV7-2 and TRBJ1-1; 8 bases are a match to TRBD1. V gave up 1 base and J gave up 6 bases; unmatched junction bases: 16. Germline V gene sequence: CDR1 SGHTA, CDR2 FQGNSA. The CDR3 extends over 18 amino acids.

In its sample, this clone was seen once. CDR3 nucleotides: TGTGCCAGCAGTTCGTCGGAGACCCAGTACTTC. It encodes CASSSSETQYF. The chain couples TRBV11-2 to TRBJ2-5; D uncertain. Germline V gene sequence: CDR1 SGHAT, CDR2 FQNNGV. Trimming stripped 6 bases from V and 5 bases from J, with 7 bases between. This CDR3 has 11 amino acids.

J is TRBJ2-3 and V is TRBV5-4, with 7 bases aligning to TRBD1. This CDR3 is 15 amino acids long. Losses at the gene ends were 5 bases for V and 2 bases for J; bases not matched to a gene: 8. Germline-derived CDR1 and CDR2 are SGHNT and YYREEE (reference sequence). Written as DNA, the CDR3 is TGTGCCAGCAGAAAAGACAGGGTTATCACAGATACGCAGTATTTT. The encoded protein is CASRKDRVITDTQYF.

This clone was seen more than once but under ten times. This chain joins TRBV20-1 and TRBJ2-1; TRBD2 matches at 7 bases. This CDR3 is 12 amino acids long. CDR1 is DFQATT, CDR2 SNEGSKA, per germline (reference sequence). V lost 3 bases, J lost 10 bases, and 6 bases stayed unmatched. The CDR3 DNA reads TGCAGTGCTAGTATCAGCGGGGTAGAGCAGTTCTTC. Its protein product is CSASISGVEQFF.

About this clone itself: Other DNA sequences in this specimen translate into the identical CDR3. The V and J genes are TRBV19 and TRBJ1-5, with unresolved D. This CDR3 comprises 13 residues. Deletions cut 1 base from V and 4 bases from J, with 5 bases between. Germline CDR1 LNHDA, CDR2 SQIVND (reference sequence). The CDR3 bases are TGTGCCAGTAGTATAGGCGGAAATCAGCCCCAGCATTTT. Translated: CASSIGGNQPQHF.

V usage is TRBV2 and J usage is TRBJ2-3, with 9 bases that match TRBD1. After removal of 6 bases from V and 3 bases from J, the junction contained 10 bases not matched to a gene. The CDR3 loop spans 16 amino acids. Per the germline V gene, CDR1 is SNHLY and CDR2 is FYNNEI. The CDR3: CASSRDRVGTTDTQYF. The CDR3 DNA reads TGTGCCAGCAGCCGGGACAGGGTGGGGACGACAGATACGCAGTATTTT.

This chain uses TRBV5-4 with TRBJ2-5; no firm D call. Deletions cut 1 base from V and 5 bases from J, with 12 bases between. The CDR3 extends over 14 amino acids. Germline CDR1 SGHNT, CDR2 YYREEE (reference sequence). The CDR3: CASSLWSEEETQYF. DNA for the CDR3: TGTGCCAGCAGCTTGTGGAGCGAGGAGGAGACCCAGTACTTC.

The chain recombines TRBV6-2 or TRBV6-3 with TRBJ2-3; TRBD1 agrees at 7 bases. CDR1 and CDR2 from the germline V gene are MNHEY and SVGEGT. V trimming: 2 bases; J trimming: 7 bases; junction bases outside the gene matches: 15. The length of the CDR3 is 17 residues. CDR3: CASSYNVWDRATNTQYF. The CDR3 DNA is TGTGCCAGCAGTTACAATGTATGGGACAGAGCAACCAATACGCAGTATTTT.

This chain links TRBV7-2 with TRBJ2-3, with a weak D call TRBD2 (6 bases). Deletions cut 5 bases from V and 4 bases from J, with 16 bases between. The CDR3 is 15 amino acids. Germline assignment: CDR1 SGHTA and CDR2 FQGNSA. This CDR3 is CASSAWRGEADTQYF. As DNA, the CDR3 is TGTGCCAGCAGCGCCTGGCGGGGTGAGGCAGATACGCAGTATTTT.

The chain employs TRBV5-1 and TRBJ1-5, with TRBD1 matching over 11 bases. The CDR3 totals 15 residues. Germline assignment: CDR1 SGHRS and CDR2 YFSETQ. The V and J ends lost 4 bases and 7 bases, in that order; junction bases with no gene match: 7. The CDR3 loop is CASSITGTGGQPQHF. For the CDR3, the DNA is TGCGCCAGCAGCATAACCGGGACAGGGGGACAGCCCCAGCATTTT.

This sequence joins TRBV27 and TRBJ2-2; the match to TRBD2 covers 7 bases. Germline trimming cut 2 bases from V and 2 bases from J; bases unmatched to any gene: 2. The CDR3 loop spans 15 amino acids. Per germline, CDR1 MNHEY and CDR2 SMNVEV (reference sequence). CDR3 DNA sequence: TGTGCCAGCAGTTTAGCGGGGGTAAACACCGGGGAGCTGTTTTTT. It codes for CASSLAGVNTGELFF.

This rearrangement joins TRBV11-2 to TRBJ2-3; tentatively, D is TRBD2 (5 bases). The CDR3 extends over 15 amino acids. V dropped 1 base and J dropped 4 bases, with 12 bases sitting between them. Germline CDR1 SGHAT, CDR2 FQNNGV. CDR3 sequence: CASSLAAGRADTQYF. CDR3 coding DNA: TGTGCCAGCAGCTTAGCGGCGGGTAGGGCAGATACGCAGTATTTT.

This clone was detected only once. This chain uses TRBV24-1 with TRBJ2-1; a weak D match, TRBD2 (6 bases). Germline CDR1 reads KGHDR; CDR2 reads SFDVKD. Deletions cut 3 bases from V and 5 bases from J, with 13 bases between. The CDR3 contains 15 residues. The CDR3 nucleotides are TGTGCCACCAGTGATGGGGGGTGGTCCCACAATGAGCAGTTCTTC. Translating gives CATSDGGWSHNEQFF.

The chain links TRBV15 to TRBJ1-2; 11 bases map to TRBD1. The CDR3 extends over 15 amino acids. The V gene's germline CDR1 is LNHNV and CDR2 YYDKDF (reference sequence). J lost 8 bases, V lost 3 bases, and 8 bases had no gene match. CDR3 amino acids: CATSSRDRGYEGYTF. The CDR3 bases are TGTGCCACCAGCAGCCGGGACAGGGGGTATGAAGGCTACACCTTC.